The source of this T cell receptor beta chain is a study of T cells expressing NK-cell markers. Study-wide context: HCMV seropositivity marked seven of the eight sequenced donors; one was seronegative.

Study observations and caveats: These clonotypes, the leaders elsewhere, also led the CD3+CD56-NKG2C+ fraction in four donors.

In the case of this clonotype: Its antigen is as yet unknown.

Using the 5' RACE reads, TCRdb records one entry per CDR3 protein without DNA. The clone table shows 400,000 to 450,000 distinct CDR3 sequences, with the ten largest holding more than 7%. Sequenced sample: blood T cells: a sorted CD56 or NKG2C T cell subset, CD4+ or CD8+ T cells, or bulk PBMC T cells (not recorded which). The sequence was obtained from a woman aged 18 to 75 in good health.

CDR3 loop: CASNAGGRKGTEAFF. The chain carries TRBV7-9 and TRBJ1-1; TCRdb returns TRBD1, unconfirmable since there is no DNA. This CDR3 region has 15 residues. Germline lookup yields CDR1 SEHNR and CDR2 FQNEAQ (reference sequence).